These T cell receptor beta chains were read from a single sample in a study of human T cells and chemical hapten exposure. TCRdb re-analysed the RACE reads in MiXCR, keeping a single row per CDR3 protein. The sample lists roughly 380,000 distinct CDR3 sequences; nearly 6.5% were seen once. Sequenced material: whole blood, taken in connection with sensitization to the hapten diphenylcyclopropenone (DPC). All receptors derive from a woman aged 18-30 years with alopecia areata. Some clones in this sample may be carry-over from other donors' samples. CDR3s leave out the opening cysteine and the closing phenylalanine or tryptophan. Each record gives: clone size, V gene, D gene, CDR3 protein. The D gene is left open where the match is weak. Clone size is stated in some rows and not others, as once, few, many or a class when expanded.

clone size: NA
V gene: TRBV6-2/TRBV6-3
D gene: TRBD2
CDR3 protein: ASTIAGWQF

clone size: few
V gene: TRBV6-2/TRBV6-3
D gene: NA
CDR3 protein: ASSYLARTDTQY

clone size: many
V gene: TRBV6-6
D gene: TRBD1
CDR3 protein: ASSLDRVTQY

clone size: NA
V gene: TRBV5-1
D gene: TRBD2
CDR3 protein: GTSGGTYEQY

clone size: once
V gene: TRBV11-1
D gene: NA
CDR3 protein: ASSPDVDTEAF

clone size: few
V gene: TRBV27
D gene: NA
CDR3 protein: ASSLDPVSYEQY

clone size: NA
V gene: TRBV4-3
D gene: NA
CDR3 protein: ASSQGAGSAYEQY

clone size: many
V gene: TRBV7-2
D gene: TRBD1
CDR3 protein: ASSSGGYQPQH

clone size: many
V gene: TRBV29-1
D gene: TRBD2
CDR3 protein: SVGGGASTDTQY

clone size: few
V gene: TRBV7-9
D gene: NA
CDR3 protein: ASSLEGGKLF

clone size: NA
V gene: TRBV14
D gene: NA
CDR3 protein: ASSPNGLGTEAF

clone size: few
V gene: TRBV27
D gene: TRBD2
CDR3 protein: ASSLYSGGITDTQY

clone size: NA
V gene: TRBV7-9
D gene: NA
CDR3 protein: ASSLGQGVTSSYNSPLH

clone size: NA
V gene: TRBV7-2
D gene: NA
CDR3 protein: ASSPFLKGRKFGELF

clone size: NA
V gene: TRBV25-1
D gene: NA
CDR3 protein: ASSEFGEFSTAPY

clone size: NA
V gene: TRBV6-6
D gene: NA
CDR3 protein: ASSDRMTGELF

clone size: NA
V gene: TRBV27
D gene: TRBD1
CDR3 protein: ASSSRDRGLDTQY

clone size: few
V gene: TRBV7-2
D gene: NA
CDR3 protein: ASSPRIITDNEQF

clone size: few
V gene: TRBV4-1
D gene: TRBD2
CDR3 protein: ASSRTSGSYEQY

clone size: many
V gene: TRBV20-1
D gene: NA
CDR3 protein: SAIYNEQF

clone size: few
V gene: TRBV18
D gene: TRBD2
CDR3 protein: ASSESSGGANEQF

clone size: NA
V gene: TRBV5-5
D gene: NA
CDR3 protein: ASSLASLWPAYT

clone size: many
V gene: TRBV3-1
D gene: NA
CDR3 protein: ASSQAASGPYGYT

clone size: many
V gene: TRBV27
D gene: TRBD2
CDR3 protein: ASSPHASGASYEQY

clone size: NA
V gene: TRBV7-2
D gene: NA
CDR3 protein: ASSLATNYYNEQF

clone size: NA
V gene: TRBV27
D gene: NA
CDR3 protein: ASSLAGHTTGIQY

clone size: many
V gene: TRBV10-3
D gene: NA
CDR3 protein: AISRTGNTIY

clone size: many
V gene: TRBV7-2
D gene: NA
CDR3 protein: ASSLGAPLGYGYT

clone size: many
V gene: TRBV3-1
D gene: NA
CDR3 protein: ASSQDITGTGSYNSPLH

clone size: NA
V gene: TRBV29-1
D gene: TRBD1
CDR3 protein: SVQGATYNEQF

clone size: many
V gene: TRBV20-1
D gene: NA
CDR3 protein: SALSGGRRAF

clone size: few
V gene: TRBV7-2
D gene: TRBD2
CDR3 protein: ASSQGLASSYEQY

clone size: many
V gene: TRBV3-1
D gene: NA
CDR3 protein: ASSQDWGQHTGELF

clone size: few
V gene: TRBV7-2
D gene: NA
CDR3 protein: ASSSRVSTDTQY

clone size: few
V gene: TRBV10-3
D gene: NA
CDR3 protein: AISESGPRS

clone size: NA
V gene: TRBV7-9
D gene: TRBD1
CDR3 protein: ASSPRDRGDEQY

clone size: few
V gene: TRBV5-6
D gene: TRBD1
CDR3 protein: ASSFPTGEDYGYT

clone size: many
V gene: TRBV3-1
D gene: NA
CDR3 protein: ASSQRGAGEQY

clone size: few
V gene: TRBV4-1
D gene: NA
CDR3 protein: ASSQEPGIYGYT

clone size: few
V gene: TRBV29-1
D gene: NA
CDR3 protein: SVARAYEQY

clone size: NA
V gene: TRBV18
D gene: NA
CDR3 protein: ASSPGVGEQF

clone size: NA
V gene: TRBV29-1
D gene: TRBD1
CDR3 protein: SVGGTGFNTDTQY

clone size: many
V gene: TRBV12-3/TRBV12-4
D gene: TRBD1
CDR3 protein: ASSRDRGYEQY

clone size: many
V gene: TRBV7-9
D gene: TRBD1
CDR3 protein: ASSHGMQGAGDTQY

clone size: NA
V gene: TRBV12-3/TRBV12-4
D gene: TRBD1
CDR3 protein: ASRISTGANEKLF

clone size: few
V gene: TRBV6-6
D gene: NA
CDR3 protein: ASSSDPVVQY

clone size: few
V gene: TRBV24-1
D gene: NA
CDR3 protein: ATSGPSGSEMNTGELF

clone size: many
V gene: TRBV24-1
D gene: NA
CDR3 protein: ATGQGATDTQY

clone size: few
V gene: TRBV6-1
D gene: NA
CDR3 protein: ASSEVEGRLF

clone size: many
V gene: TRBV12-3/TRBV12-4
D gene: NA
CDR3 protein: ASSSSGTVNEKLF

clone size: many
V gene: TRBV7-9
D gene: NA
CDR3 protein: ASSSHGADQPQH

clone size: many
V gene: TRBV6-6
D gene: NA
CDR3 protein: ASTYTGWNYGYT

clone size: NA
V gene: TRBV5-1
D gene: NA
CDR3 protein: ASSLEDPAWWQF

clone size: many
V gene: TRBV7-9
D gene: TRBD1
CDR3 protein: ASSLVVTGVLGSPLH

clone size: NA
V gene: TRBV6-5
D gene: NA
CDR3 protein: ASSYSQVEADTQY

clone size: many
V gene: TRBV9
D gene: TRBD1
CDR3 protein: ASSARTGGVTEAF

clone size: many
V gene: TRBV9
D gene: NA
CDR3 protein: ASSVGQGGSEAF

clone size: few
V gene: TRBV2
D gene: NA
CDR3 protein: ASSEAEWDSNQPQH

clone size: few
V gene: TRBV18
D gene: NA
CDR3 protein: ASSLLAVIGEKLF